The clone carrying this T cell receptor beta chain was counted a few times. Its antigen is undetermined. The data stem from a study of OX40 agonist ivuxolimab in advanced cancers. General study results and limits: The average count of expanded clones was higher among CD8+ T cells than among CD4+. People who partly responded at 0.1-3.0 mg/kg had some of the least clonal expansion seen.

Germline assignment: CDR1 SGHTA and CDR2 FQGNSA. V trimming: 2 bases; J trimming: 0 bases; junction bases outside the gene matches: 6. The CDR3 loop spans 18 amino acids. Here immunoSEQ multiplex PCR was the method, and the copy in TCRdb shows in-frame clones only, minus some. The sample holds around 72,000 clones; approximately 85% are singletons and the top ten take 0.42%. The specimen was CD4+ or CD8+ T cells sorted from blood, collected in a trial of the OX40 agonist ivuxolimab. J is TRBJ2-3 and V is TRBV7-2, with 12 bases that match TRBD2. The sequence derives from an adult with an advanced solid tumor such as melanoma, head and neck, liver or kidney cancer. CDR3 residues: CASSLTASGGVSTDTQYF. In DNA form, the CDR3 reads TGTGCCAGCAGCTTAACCGCTAGCGGGGGGGTTAGCACAGATACGCAGTATTTT.